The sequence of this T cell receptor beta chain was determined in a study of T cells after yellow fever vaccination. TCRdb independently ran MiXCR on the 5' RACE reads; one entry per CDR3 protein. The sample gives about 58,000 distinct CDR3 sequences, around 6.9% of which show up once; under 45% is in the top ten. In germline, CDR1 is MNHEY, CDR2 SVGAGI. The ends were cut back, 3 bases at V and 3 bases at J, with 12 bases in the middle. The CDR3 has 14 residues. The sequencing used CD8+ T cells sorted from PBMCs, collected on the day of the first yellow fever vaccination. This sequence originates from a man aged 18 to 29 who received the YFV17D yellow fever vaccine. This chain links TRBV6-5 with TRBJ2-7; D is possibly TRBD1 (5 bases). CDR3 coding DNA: TGTGCCAGCAGTTATGCTACAGGCGGCTACGAGCAGTACTTC. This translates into CASSYATGGYEQYF.